This T cell receptor beta chain was sequenced for a study of cytomegalovirus exposure and HLA in healthy donors. The study's findings and limits: V- and J-gene trimming in TCR beta was tied to a missense DCLRE1C variant by an analysis performed later. Excluded were some V segments that proved indistinguishable, including TRBV6-2 and TRBV6-3. Whilst most TCR sequences proved rare, a subset of public TCRs occurred across many donors. Some TCR beta chains (164 of them) were listed as cytomegalovirus-associated.

This clone was seen a handful of times. Its antigen is unknown. PCR used 60 Vbeta primers and 13 Jbeta primers. The table came from immunoSEQ multiplex PCR; TCRdb's copy has only in-frame clones and leaves some out. Among about 200,000 clones listed, over 65% were seen once. V lost 2 bases to trimming and J lost 1 base, with 8 bases between them. CDR3 length equals 15 residues. Germline assignment: CDR1 MDHEN and CDR2 SYDVKM. This chain joins TRBV28 and TRBJ1-4, with TRBD1 as a possible D gene (5 bases). The clonotype was recovered from a man aged 40-55 years in good health and CMV-seronegative. The sample was PBMCs. For the CDR3, the DNA is TGTGCCAGCAGTTTAGGAGACAGAACTAATGAAAAACTGTTTTTT. This gives the protein CASSLGDRTNEKLFF.